Following are 19 T cell receptor beta chains from one sample sequenced in a study of Graves' ophthalmopathy and Graves' hyperthyroidism. Transcripts of RNA were the source for amplifying TCR beta CDR3 regions. Second-round multiplex PCR followed a first-round RT-PCR using HTBI primers. TCRdb ran MiXCR on the multiplex PCR reads and lists one entry per CDR3 protein. The sample yields around 400,000 distinct CDR3 sequences, around 19% seen once. What was sequenced was peripheral blood. The origin of the receptors is a woman under 30 with Graves' ophthalmopathy.

This clonotype was detected ten times or more. V is TRBV12-3 or TRBV12-4 and J is TRBJ1-2; no reliable D call. This CDR3 contains 14 residues. The V gene lost 5 bases and the J gene lost 4 bases, with 14 bases spanning the gap. This CDR3 is CASSRPDGSYGYTF. The CDR3 DNA follows: TGTGCCAGCAGTCGACCCGACGGATCCTATGGCTACACCTTC.

This clonotype came up many times. The chain combines TRBV6-2 or TRBV6-3 with TRBJ2-7, with D possibly TRBD1 on 6 matching bases. From germline, CDR1 is MNHEY and CDR2 SVGEGT. The V end was cut by 7 bases, the J end by 2 bases, with 12 bases between. This CDR3 has 13 amino acids. In DNA form, the CDR3 reads TGTGCCAGCACCCGACAGGTACCCTACGAGCAGTACTTC. Translated: CASTRQVPYEQYF.

Comment on this clonotype: One end of the junction is discordant with germline, which a read error may explain. The rearrangement uses TRBV19 and TRBJ1-1; 8 bases match TRBD1. There are 15 residues in the CDR3. Germline assignment: CDR1 LNHDA and CDR2 SQIVND (reference sequence). This CDR3 is CASSIRGQGGTVAFF. DNA of the CDR3: TGTGCCAGTAGTATCCGTGGACAGGGCGGGACTGTAGCTTTCTTT.

This clonotype was seen repeatedly, ten times or more. V is TRBV6-5 and J is TRBJ2-5; a possible D gene is TRBD1 (6 bases). V was pared by 6 bases and J by 2 bases, with 13 bases between. The CDR3 spans 14 residues. The V gene's germline CDR1 is MNHEY and CDR2 SVGAGI. The CDR3 DNA is TGTGCCAGCAGGGGGACAAGTAATCAAGAGACCCAGTACTTC. It translates to CASRGTSNQETQYF.

This clonotype was seen many times. The rearrangement uses TRBV4-1 and TRBJ2-4; D is undetermined. The CDR3 runs to 20 residues. The germline V and J ends were trimmed by 4 bases and 6 bases, with 31 bases remaining between them. Per germline, CDR1 MGHRA and CDR2 YSYEKL. The CDR3 sequence is CASSREDGGASTKRGNIQYF. The CDR3, as DNA: TGCGCCAGCAGCCGAGAAGATGGCGGAGCCTCCACGAAAAGAGGAAACATTCAGTACTTC.

This clonotype was observed many times. This chain connects TRBV7-2 to TRBJ1-6, with unresolved D. V lost 5 bases, J lost 0 bases, and 17 bases lay in between. Germline V gene data show CDR1 as SGHTA and CDR2 as FQGNSA. The CDR3 is made up of 18 amino acids. Here the CDR3 DNA reads TGTGCCAGCAGCCCCGCAATAAGAGGGAGCTCCTATAATTCACCCCTCCACTTT. This translates into CASSPAIRGSSYNSPLHF.

This clonotype was counted ten times or more. V gene TRBV28 combines with J gene TRBJ2-7; 7 bases line up with TRBD2. The CDR3 runs 15 residues. CDR1 is MDHEN, CDR2 SYDVKM, per germline. V lost 8 bases, J lost 1 base, and 11 bases stayed unmatched. The CDR3 DNA follows: TGTGCCAGCGTCATGGGAGGGCAGACTTCCTACGAGCAGTACTTC. It codes for CASVMGGQTSYEQYF.

This clonotype was recorded many times. The J gene is TRBJ2-2, the V gene TRBV30; no clear D. Germline CDR1 reads GTSNPN; CDR2 reads SVGIG (reference sequence). This CDR3 contains 11 residues. With 3 bases removed from V and 4 bases from J, the gap between germline ends came to 3 bases. Here the CDR3 DNA reads TGTGCCTGGAGGGCCACCGGGGAGCTGTTTTTT. Amino acids: CAWRATGELFF.

This clonotype was counted a few times. Because the CDR3 is missing its conserved closing phenylalanine or tryptophan, this is likely a read error. Because the CDR3's place on the DNA is in doubt, the DNA is left out and the CDR3 is given as listed by TCRdb. J is TRBJ1-1 and V is TRBV12-5. Germline V gene sequence: CDR1 LGHNT, CDR2 FRNRAP. The length of the CDR3 is 14 amino acids, counting both ends. This CDR3 reads CASGLGGMNTETFL.

This clonotype was recorded many times. The chain joins TRBV3-1 to TRBJ2-7, with no clear D. V was shortened by 1 base and J by 5 bases, with 6 bases between the two germline ends. In germline, CDR1 is LGHDT, CDR2 YNNKEL (reference sequence). The CDR3 is 12 amino acids. The CDR3 nucleotides are TGTGCCAGCAGCCAAGTTGCCCACGAGCAGTACTTC. It translates to CASSQVAHEQYF.

In its sample, this clonotype was seen many times. The V and J genes are TRBV4-2 and TRBJ1-5; the D is unclear. The CDR3 extends over 13 amino acids. CDR1 and CDR2 from the germline V gene are LGHNA and YNFKEQ. V lost 0 bases and J lost 9, with 9 bases in between. DNA for the CDR3: TGTGCCAGCAGCCAAGATCGTTCCGGGCCCCAGCATTTT. It yields the protein CASSQDRSGPQHF.

This clonotype was detected many times. This chain links TRBV12-3 or TRBV12-4 with TRBJ1-1; D is ambiguous. This CDR3 region has 15 residues. V lost 6 bases and J lost 5, with 19 bases in between. The CDR3 sequence is CASSPLASASTEAFF. The DNA for the CDR3 is TGTGCCAGCAGCCCTCTCGCCTCCGCGTCAACTGAAGCTTTCTTT.

The rearrangement links TRBV6-4 to TRBJ2-2, with TRBD2 matching 7 bases. This CDR3 spans 14 amino acids. V gave up 6 bases and J gave up 3 bases; unmatched junction bases: 4. Germline-derived CDR1 and CDR2 are MRHNA and SNTAGT. CDR3: CASSRGRDTGELFF. The CDR3 DNA reads TGTGCCAGCAGCCGAGGGAGGGACACCGGGGAGCTGTTTTTT.

The chain has TRBV30 and TRBJ2-5; perhaps D is TRBD1 or TRBD2 (5 bases each). This CDR3 is built from 14 residues. Trimming left V 7 bases short and J 2 bases short, with 17 bases between. Germline values: CDR1 GTSNPN, CDR2 SVGIG (reference sequence). For the CDR3, the DNA is TGTGCCTCCTGGTCCGGGACCGCGCAAGAGACCCAGTACTTC. Protein: CASWSGTAQETQYF. The whole variable domain, remainder taken from reference TRBV30 and TRBJ2-5, is SQTIHQWPATLVQPVGSPLSLECTVEGTSNPNLYWYRQAAGRGLQLLFYSVGIGQISSEVPQNLSASRPQDRQFILSSKKLLLSDSGFYLCASWSGTAQETQYFGPGTRLLVL.

This clonotype appeared many times. The chain employs TRBV15 and TRBJ1-2; 9 nucleotides line up with TRBD1. Trimming at V came to 4 bases and at J to 2 bases, leaving 5 bases not matched to a gene. This CDR3 contains 15 residues. Germline lookup yields CDR1 LNHNV and CDR2 YYDKDF (reference sequence). The CDR3 protein is CATSIGTGRNYGYTF. CDR3 coding DNA: TGTGCCACCAGCATCGGGACAGGGAGAAACTATGGCTACACCTTC. Full variable domain (outside the CDR3, taken from reference TRBV15 and TRBJ1-2): DAMVIQNPRYQVTQFGKPVTLSCSQTLNHNVMYWYQQKSSQAPKLLFHYYDKDFNNEADTPDNFQSRRPNTSFCFLDIRSPGLGDTAMYLCATSIGTGRNYGYTFGSGTRLTVV.

This clonotype was seen at least ten times. The J gene is TRBJ2-7, the V gene TRBV28; TRBD2 might be the D (6 bases). The V end was cut by 3 bases, the J end by 3 bases, with 12 bases between. CDR1 and CDR2 from the germline V gene are MDHEN and SYDVKM. The CDR3 is 14 amino acids. CDR3 amino acids: CASSLGGKNYEQYF. The CDR3 nucleotides read TGTGCCAGCAGTTTGGGGGGTAAGAACTACGAGCAGTACTTC.

This clonotype came up many times. The chain has TRBV5-1 and TRBJ1-2; maybe TRBD1 (5 bases). The CDR3 has 14 residues. Germline CDR1 SGHRS, CDR2 YFSETQ. V lost 1 base and J 4 bases, leaving 11 bases between the germline ends. The CDR3 here is CASSLSWGGYGYTF. CDR3 in DNA: TGCGCCAGCAGCTTGTCATGGGGCGGCTATGGCTACACCTTC.

This clonotype was counted only a few times. This chain joins TRBV18 and TRBJ1-3, with TRBD1 matching 9 bases. V trimming: 3 bases; J trimming: 2 bases; junction bases outside the gene matches: 5. Germline-derived CDR1 and CDR2 are KGHSH and LQKENI. The CDR3 is 16 residues long. The CDR3 loop is CASSPRTGEAGNTIYF. In DNA, the CDR3 is TGTGCCAGCTCACCGCGGACAGGGGAAGCTGGAAACACCATATATTTT.

V and J are TRBV28 and TRBJ2-5, with a tentative D call TRBD2 (7 bases). The V gene's germline CDR1 is MDHEN and CDR2 SYDVKM. Trimming removed 5 bases from V and 4 bases from J, with 26 bases in between. The CDR3 covers 18 residues. CDR3 sequence: CASSNSGGSGALGETQYF. For the CDR3, the DNA is TGTGCCAGCAGTAATTCGGGGGGCTCAGGGGCCCTGGGAGAGACCCAGTACTTC. The complete variable domain, with remaining parts taken from reference TRBV28 and TRBJ2-5, reads DVKVTQSSRYLVKRTGEKVFLECVQDMDHENMFWYRQDPGLGLRLIYFSYDVKMKEKGDIPEGYSVSREKKERFSLILESASTNQTSMYLCASSNSGGSGALGETQYFGPGTRLLVL.